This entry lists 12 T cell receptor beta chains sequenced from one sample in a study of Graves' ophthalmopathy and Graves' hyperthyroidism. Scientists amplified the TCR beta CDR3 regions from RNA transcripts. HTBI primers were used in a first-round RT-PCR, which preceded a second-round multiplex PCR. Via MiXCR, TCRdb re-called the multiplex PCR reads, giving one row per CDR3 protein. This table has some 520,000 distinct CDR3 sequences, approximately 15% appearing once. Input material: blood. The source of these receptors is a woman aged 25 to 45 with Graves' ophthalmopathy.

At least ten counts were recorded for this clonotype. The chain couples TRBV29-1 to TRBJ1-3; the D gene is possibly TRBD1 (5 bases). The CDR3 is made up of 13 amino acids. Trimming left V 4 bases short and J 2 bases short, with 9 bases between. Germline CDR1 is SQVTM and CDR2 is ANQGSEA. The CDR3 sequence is CSVGQTAGNTIYF. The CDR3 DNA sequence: TGCAGCGTTGGCCAGACAGCTGGAAACACCATATATTTT.

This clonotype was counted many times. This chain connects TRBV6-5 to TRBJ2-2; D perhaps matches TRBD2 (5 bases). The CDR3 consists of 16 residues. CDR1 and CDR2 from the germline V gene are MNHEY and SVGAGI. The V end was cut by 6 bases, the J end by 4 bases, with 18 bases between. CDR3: CASSSSGGSSTGELFF. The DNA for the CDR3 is TGTGCCAGCAGCTCCTCGGGTGGGAGTAGCACCGGGGAGCTGTTTTTT.

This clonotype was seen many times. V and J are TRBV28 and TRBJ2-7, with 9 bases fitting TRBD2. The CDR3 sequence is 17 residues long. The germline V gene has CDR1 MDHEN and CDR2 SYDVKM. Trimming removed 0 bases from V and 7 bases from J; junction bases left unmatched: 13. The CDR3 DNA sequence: TGTGCCAGCAGTTTATGGGAGTTGGCGGGAGGGCCGGGGGAGCAGTACTTC. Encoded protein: CASSLWELAGGPGEQYF.

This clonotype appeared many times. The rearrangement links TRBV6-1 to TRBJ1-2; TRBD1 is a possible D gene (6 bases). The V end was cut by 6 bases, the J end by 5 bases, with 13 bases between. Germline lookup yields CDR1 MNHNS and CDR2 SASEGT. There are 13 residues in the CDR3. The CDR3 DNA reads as TGTGCCAGCAGGGACCAGGGGTTTTATGGCTACACCTTC. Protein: CASRDQGFYGYTF.

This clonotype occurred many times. CDR3 sequence (DNA): TGCGCCAGCAGCTTAGCGGGGCCGGGAGAGACCCAGTACTTC. Protein product: CASSLAGPGETQYF. The rearrangement links TRBV5-1 to TRBJ2-5; 7 bases map to TRBD2. The CDR3 is 14 amino acids. Per the germline V gene, CDR1 is SGHRS and CDR2 is YFSETQ. Trimming at V came to 2 bases and at J to 4 bases, leaving 5 bases not matched to a gene.

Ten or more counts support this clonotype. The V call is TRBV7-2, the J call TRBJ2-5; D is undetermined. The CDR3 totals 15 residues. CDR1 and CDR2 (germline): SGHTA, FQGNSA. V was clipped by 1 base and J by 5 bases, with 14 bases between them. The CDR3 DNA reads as TGTGCCAGCAGCTTAGACTACCTCCATTGGGAGACCCAGTACTTC. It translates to CASSLDYLHWETQYF.

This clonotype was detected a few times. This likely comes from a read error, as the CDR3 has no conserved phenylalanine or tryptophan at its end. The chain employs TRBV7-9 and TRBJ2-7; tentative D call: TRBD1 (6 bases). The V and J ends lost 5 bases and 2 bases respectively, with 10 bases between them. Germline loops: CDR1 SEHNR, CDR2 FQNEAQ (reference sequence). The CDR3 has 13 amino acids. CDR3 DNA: TGTGCCAGCAGCGCCGGGACACCCTACGAGCAGTACTAC. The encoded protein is CASSAGTPYEQYY.

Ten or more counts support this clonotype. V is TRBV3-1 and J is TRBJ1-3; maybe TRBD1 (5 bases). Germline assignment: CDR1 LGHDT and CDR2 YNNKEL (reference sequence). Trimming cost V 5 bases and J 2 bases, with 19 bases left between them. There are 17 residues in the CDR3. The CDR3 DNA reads TGTGCCAGCAGCGAATGGGCCTCACGGGGCGCTGGAAACACCATATATTTT. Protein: CASSEWASRGAGNTIYF. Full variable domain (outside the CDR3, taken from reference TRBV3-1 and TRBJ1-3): DTAVSQTPKYLVTQMGNDKSIKCEQNLGHDTMYWYKQDSKKFLKIMFSYNNKELIINETVPNRFSPKSPDKAHLNLHINSLELGDSAVYFCASSEWASRGAGNTIYFGEGSWLTVV.

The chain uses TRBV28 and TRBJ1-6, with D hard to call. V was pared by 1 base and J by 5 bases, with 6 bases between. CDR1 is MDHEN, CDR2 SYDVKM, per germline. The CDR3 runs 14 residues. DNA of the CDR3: TGTGCCAGCAGTTTATACCGAGATAATTCACCCCTCCACTTT. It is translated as CASSLYRDNSPLHF.

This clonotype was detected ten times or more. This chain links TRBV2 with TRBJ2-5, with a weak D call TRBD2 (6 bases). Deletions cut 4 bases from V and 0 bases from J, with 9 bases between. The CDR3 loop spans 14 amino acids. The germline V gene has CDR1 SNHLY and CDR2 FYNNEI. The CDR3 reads CASSARDYQETQYF. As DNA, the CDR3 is TGTGCCAGCAGTGCCCGGGACTACCAAGAGACCCAGTACTTC.

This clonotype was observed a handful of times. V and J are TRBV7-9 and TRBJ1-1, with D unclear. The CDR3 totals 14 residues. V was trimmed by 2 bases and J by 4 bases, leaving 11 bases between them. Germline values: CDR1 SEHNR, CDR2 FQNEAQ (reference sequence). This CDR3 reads CASSLMEGVTEAFF. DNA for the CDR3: TGTGCCAGCAGCTTAATGGAGGGTGTCACTGAAGCTTTCTTT.

DNA for the CDR3: TGTGCCAGCAGCTCCCCCCGAGCCCCCGAGCAGTACTTC. Translating gives CASSSPRAPEQYF. V usage is TRBV7-2 and J usage is TRBJ2-7; D is unresolved. Germline V gives CDR1 SGHTA, CDR2 FQGNSA. The CDR3 has 13 amino acids. Trimming cost V 4 bases and J 6 bases, with 13 bases left between them.